This entry features one TCR beta chain sequence. The sample is drawn from a study of blood T cell repertoires in COVID-19. In the study overall: There were acute and convalescent COVID-19 samples, and they came from the United States, Italy and Spain.

The CDR3 length is 18 residues. V was shortened by 3 bases and J by 2 bases, with 20 bases between the two germline ends. Germline V CDR1 and CDR2: SNHLY, FYNNEI. In the original analysis: Amplified reference gene primers provided the basis for estimating nucleated cell counts. The repertoire was sequenced with immunoSEQ multiplex PCR; TCRdb's copy has only in-frame clones and lacks some. V and J calls and clone size are those listed in that table; D and trimming were worked out from the DNA. Of around 200,000 clones listed, approximately 86% are singletons. The receptor comes from a woman aged 25-40 years who had been exposed to COVID-19. Sample: PBMCs or T cells enriched from blood (not recorded which). The chain carries TRBV2 and TRBJ1-5; D is perhaps TRBD1 (6 bases). CDR3: CASSDWARGRVGNQPQHF. The CDR3 nucleotides are TGTGCCAGCAGTGATTGGGCCAGGGGAAGGGTTGGCAATCAGCCCCAGCATTTT.